The subject of this entry is one T cell receptor (beta chain). This sample stems from a study of blood T cell repertoires in COVID-19. Sequencing was performed with immunoSEQ multiplex PCR; in TCRdb, only in-frame clones are kept and a portion is missing. The repertoire holds about 360,000 clones, with roughly 90% as singletons. V shed 1 base and J shed 3 bases, with 13 bases lying between them. The CDR3 length is 17 residues. Germline-derived CDR1 and CDR2 are SGHTA and FQGNSA. The chain joins TRBV7-2 to TRBJ1-6; perhaps TRBD1 as D (6 bases). The source of this sequence is an older woman with COVID-19, enrolled during active disease. The sequencing input was peripheral blood. In DNA form, the CDR3 reads TGTGCCAGCAGCTTAGTCGGGACACAACACTATAATTCACCCCTCCACTTT. The encoded protein is CASSLVGTQHYNSPLHF.